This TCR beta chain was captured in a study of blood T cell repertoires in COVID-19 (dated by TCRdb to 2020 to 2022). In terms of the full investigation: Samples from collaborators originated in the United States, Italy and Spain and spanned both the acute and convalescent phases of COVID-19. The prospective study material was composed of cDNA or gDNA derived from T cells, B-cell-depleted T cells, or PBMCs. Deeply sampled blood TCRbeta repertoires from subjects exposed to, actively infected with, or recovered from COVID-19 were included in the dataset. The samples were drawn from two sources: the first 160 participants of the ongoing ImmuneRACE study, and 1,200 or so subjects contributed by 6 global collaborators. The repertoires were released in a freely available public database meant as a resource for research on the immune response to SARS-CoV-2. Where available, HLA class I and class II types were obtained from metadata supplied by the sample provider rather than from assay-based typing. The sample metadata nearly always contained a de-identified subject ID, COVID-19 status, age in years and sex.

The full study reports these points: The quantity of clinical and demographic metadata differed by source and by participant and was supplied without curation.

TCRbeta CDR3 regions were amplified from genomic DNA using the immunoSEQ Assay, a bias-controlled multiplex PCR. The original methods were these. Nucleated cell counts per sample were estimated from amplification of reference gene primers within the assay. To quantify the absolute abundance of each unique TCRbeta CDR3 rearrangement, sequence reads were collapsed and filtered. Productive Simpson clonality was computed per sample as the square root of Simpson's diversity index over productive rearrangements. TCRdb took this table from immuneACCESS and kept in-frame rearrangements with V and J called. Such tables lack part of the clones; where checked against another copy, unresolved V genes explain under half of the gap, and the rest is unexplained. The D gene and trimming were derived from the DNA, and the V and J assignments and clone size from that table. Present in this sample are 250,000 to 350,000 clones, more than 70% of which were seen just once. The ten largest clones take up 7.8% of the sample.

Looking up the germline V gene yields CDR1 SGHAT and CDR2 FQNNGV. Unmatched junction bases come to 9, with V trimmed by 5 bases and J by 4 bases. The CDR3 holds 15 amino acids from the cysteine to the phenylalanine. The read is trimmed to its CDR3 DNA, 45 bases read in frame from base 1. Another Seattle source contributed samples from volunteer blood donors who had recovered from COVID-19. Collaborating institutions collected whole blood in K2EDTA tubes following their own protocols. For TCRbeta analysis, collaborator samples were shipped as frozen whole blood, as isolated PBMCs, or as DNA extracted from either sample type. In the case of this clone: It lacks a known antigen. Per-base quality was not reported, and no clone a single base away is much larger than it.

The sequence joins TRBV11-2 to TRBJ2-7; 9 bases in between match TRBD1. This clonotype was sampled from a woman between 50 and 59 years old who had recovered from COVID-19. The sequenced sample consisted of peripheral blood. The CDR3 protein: CASSSRGTGTYEQYF. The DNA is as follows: TGTGCCAGCAGCAGCCGGGGGACAGGGACATACGAGCAGTACTTC. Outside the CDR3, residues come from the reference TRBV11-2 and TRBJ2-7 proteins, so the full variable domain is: EAGVAQSPRYKIIEKRQSVAFWCNPISGHATLYWYQQILGQGPKLLIQFQNNGVVDDSQLPKDRFSAERLKGVDSTLKIQPAKLEDSAVYLCASSSRGTGTYEQYFGPGTRLTVT.